This T cell receptor beta chain was retrieved from a study of blood T cell repertoires in COVID-19. Study overall: Samples representing acute and convalescent COVID-19 were sourced from the United States, Italy and Spain. Sources were T cells, B-cell-depleted T cells, or PBMCs; the material itself was cDNA or gDNA.

This CDR3 region has 13 residues. CDR1 and CDR2 (germline): MNHEY, SMNVEV (reference sequence). Between the trimmed V and J ends, which lost 2 bases and 4 bases, there was a span of 8 bases. Libraries were prepared by immunoSEQ multiplex PCR; TCRdb keeps only in-frame clonotypes and omits some of them. This table holds some 120,000 clones, about 94% found once. The chain carries TRBV27 and TRBJ1-2, with a possible D match to TRBD1 (5 bases). The receptor's source is a man aged 45-60 years with COVID-19, enrolled during active disease. The sample consisted of peripheral blood. In nucleotides, the CDR3 is TGTGCCAGCAGTTTAGGGGGGTCCTATGGCTACACCTTC. Translating it yields CASSLGGSYGYTF.